The 19 T cell receptor beta chains below were found in one sample sequenced in a study of T cell responses to AZD1222 COVID-19 vaccine. Here immunoSEQ multiplex PCR was the method, and the copy in TCRdb shows in-frame clones only, minus some. The data show 150,000 or so clones, around 86% seen once. The specimen was peripheral blood, collected on day 0 of MenACWY control vaccination. The receptors shown here come from an adult in good health.

This clone occurred once. This chain links TRBV25-1 with TRBJ2-2; 9 bases agree with TRBD1. Looked up from germline, CDR1 is MGHDK and CDR2 is SYGVNS. This CDR3 is 17 amino acids long. J was trimmed by 5 bases and V by 5 bases; bases with no gene match: 12. For the CDR3, the DNA is TGTGCCAGCAGTCCGCGGGTCGGGACAGGGTATACCGGGGAGCTGTTTTTT. It is translated as CASSPRVGTGYTGELFF.

V gene TRBV9 combines with J gene TRBJ1-5; D is perhaps TRBD1 (5 bases). CDR3 length: 14 amino acids. Germline loops: CDR1 SGDLS, CDR2 YYNGEE. V was pared by 0 bases and J by 6 bases, with 10 bases between. The chain's CDR3 is CASSVGGAGQPQHF. CDR3 nucleotide sequence: TGTGCCAGCAGCGTAGGTGGGGCTGGTCAGCCCCAGCATTTT.

The chain employs TRBV29-1 and TRBJ1-1, with D tentatively TRBD1 (6 bases). This CDR3 is built from 15 residues. Germline CDR1 and CDR2: SQVTM and ANQGSEA. V was clipped by 5 bases and J by 1 base, with 17 bases between them. This CDR3 reads CSVQGTGAWNTEAFF. In DNA form, the CDR3 reads TGCAGCGTTCAGGGGACCGGGGCCTGGAACACTGAAGCTTTCTTT.

The chain has TRBV5-1 and TRBJ1-1; possibly TRBD1 for D (5 bases). V dropped 0 bases and J dropped 8 bases, with 14 bases sitting between them. In germline, CDR1 is SGHRS, CDR2 YFSETQ. The CDR3 runs to 14 residues. The CDR3: CASSLGGRSREAFF. For the CDR3, the DNA is TGCGCCAGCAGCTTGGGGGGGAGAAGCCGGGAAGCTTTCTTT. Full variable domain (outside the CDR3, taken from reference TRBV5-1 and TRBJ1-1): KAGVTQTPRYLIKTRGQQVTLSCSPISGHRSVSWYQQTPGQGLQFLFEYFSETQRNKGNFPGRFSGRQFSNSRSEMNVSTLELGDSALYLCASSLGGRSREAFFGQGTRLTVV.

The chain recombines TRBV5-5 with TRBJ2-7; D not resolved. CDR1 is SGHKS and CDR2 is YYEKEE in the germline V gene (reference sequence). The CDR3 totals 12 residues. Trimming removed 4 bases from V and 4 bases from J, with 9 bases in between. The CDR3 is CASSLPTYEQYF. The DNA for the CDR3 is TGTGCCAGCAGCCTTCCCACGTACGAGCAGTACTTC. Full variable domain (outside the CDR3, taken from reference TRBV5-5 and TRBJ2-7): DAGVTQSPTHLIKTRGQQVTLRCSPISGHKSVSWYQQVLGQGPQFIFQYYEKEERGRGNFPDRFSARQFPNYSSELNVNALLLGDSALYLCASSLPTYEQYFGPGTRLTVT.

The chain uses TRBV5-1 and TRBJ1-1, with D uncertain. The germline CDR1 and CDR2 sequences are SGHRS and YFSETQ. With 4 bases removed from V and 8 bases from J, the gap between germline ends came to 24 bases. The CDR3 contains 16 residues. Here the CDR3 reads CASSPSGVRAPLEAFF. The CDR3 nucleotides read TGCGCCAGCAGCCCCTCCGGAGTCCGGGCCCCGCTAGAAGCTTTCTTT.

This clone was observed a single time. The chain joins TRBV7-9 to TRBJ2-1, with TRBD2 as a possible D gene (6 bases). V was clipped by 1 base and J by 2 bases, with 18 bases between them. Germline V CDR1 and CDR2: SEHNR, FQNEAQ (reference sequence). The CDR3 length is 18 residues. The CDR3 loop reads CASSLENLVAAPYNEQFF. The CDR3 bases are TGTGCCAGCAGCTTAGAGAACCTCGTAGCGGCCCCCTACAATGAGCAGTTCTTC.

This rearrangement joins TRBV6-2 or TRBV6-3 to TRBJ2-1; 11 bases map to TRBD2. Trimming cost V 4 bases and J 9 bases; bases outside gene matches: 8. Germline V gives CDR1 MNHEY, CDR2 SVGEGT. The CDR3 sequence is 15 residues long. Here the CDR3 reads CASSSILAGGSEQFF. The CDR3 DNA is TGTGCCAGCAGTTCCATCCTAGCGGGGGGAAGTGAGCAGTTCTTC.

The chain recombines TRBV2 with TRBJ2-1; TRBD2 agrees at 14 bases. From germline, CDR1 is SNHLY and CDR2 FYNNEI. V dropped 6 bases and J dropped 7; count of bases not matched to a gene: 11. The CDR3 length is 17 residues. The CDR3: CASSHRLAGGLGNEQFF. The CDR3 region has the DNA TGTGCCAGCAGCCACAGACTAGCGGGGGGGCTGGGGAATGAGCAGTTCTTC.

This chain joins TRBV27 and TRBJ1-4; D perhaps matches TRBD1 (5 bases). With 4 bases removed from V and 6 bases from J, the gap between germline ends came to 12 bases. Germline-derived CDR1 and CDR2 are MNHEY and SMNVEV (reference sequence). This CDR3 is 14 amino acids long. CDR3 amino acids: CASSSFRGDEKLFF. For the CDR3, the DNA is TGTGCCAGCAGTTCTTTCCGGGGGGATGAAAAACTGTTTTTT.

The chain has TRBV7-3 and TRBJ1-1; no firm D call. The ends were cut back, 2 bases at V and 0 bases at J, with 10 bases in the middle. Germline V gene data show CDR1 as SGHTA and CDR2 as FQGTGA. This CDR3 spans 15 amino acids. DNA of the CDR3: TGTGCCAGCAGCTTATCATCAGGTTTGAACACTGAAGCTTTCTTT. Amino acids: CASSLSSGLNTEAFF.

The chain combines TRBV14 with TRBJ2-1; possibly TRBD1 or TRBD2 for D (6 bases each). Between the trimmed V and J ends, which lost 6 bases and 11 bases, there was a span of 14 bases. Germline CDR1 SGHDN, CDR2 FVKESK. The CDR3 runs to 12 residues. DNA of the CDR3: TGTGCCAGCAGTATTCCTCGGGGGCAGCAGTTCTTC. Encoded protein: CASSIPRGQQFF.

The chain is built from TRBV19 and TRBJ2-3, with D maybe TRBD2 (7 bases). The V and J ends lost 6 bases and 3 bases respectively, with 19 bases between them. The length of the CDR3 is 16 residues. Germline CDR1 reads LNHDA; CDR2 reads SQIVND (reference sequence). CDR3 bases: TGTGCCAGTAGCCCCCTGCTTAGGGGGGGAACAGATACGCAGTATTTT. Translation: CASSPLLRGGTDTQYF. Drawing the rest from reference TRBV19 and TRBJ2-3, the complete variable domain is DGGITQSPKYLFRKEGQNVTLSCEQNLNHDAMYWYRQDPGQGLRLIYYSQIVNDFQKGDIAEGYSVSREKKESFPLTVTSAQKNPTAFYLCASSPLLRGGTDTQYFGPGTRLTVL.

The rearrangement uses TRBV5-4 and TRBJ2-3; D not certain. This CDR3 has 15 residues. The germline V and J ends were trimmed by 4 bases and 2 bases, with 14 bases remaining between them. Germline lookup yields CDR1 SGHNT and CDR2 YYREEE (reference sequence). CDR3 in DNA: TGTGCCAGCAGCCCTGACTCCTACCACACAGATACGCAGTATTTT. It yields the protein CASSPDSYHTDTQYF. The variable domain in full, completed from reference TRBV5-4 and TRBJ2-3, reads ETGVTQSPTHLIKTRGQQVTLRCSSQSGHNTVSWYQQALGQGPQFIFQYYREEENGRGNFPPRFSGLQFPNYSSELNVNALELDDSALYLCASSPDSYHTDTQYFGPGTRLTVL.

V and J are TRBV5-1 and TRBJ2-1; TRBD2 matches at 10 bases. V dropped 0 bases and J dropped 10; count of bases not matched to a gene: 1. Germline values: CDR1 SGHRS, CDR2 YFSETQ. CDR3 length equals 13 residues. DNA of the CDR3: TGCGCCAGCAGCTTGGTACTAGCGGGGGAGCAGTTCTTC. Protein: CASSLVLAGEQFF.

J is TRBJ2-2 and V is TRBV28, with a weak D call TRBD2 (5 bases). The CDR3 totals 15 residues. V shed 3 bases and J shed 6 bases, with 14 bases lying between them. Germline V gene sequence: CDR1 MDHEN, CDR2 SYDVKM. The chain's CDR3 is CASSLYSDGAGELFF. The CDR3 nucleotides read TGTGCCAGCAGTTTGTACTCTGACGGGGCCGGGGAGCTGTTTTTT. The variable domain in full, completed from reference TRBV28 and TRBJ2-2, reads DVKVTQSSRYLVKRTGEKVFLECVQDMDHENMFWYRQDPGLGLRLIYFSYDVKMKEKGDIPEGYSVSREKKERFSLILESASTNQTSMYLCASSLYSDGAGELFFGEGSRLTVL.

This chain joins TRBV6-5 and TRBJ1-3, with D possibly being TRBD1 (5 bases). Germline V CDR1 and CDR2: MNHEY, SVGAGI. Trimming removed 6 bases from V and 11 bases from J, with 17 bases in between. The CDR3 is 13 amino acids. CDR3 coding DNA: TGTGCCAGCAGCGTAACCATGCGGGACCCCATATATTTT. It encodes CASSVTMRDPIYF.

The V and J genes are TRBV27 and TRBJ1-2, with TRBD1 as a possible D gene (6 bases). CDR3 length: 13 residues. Looked up from germline, CDR1 is MNHEY and CDR2 is SMNVEV (reference sequence). Trimming removed 2 bases from V and 4 bases from J, with 8 bases in between. The CDR3 nucleotides read TGTGCCAGCAGTTTAGAAGGGGGCTATGGCTACACCTTC. Its translation: CASSLEGGYGYTF.

This rearrangement joins TRBV25-1 to TRBJ1-6; 9 nucleotides match TRBD1. CDR1 and CDR2 from the germline V gene are MGHDK and SYGVNS. The CDR3 is 15 residues long. Unmatched junction bases numbered 11, after V lost 7 bases and J lost 10 bases. CDR3 residues: CASTPGQGILSPLHF. The CDR3 nucleotides are TGTGCCAGCACCCCGGGACAGGGCATCCTATCACCCCTCCACTTT.